These 11 T cell receptor beta chains were sequenced from one sample in a study of blood T cell repertoires in COVID-19. Libraries were prepared by immunoSEQ multiplex PCR; TCRdb keeps only in-frame clonotypes and omits some of them. The data show tens of thousands of clones, about nine tenths seen once. Sample: peripheral blood. The receptors were sampled from a man between 45 and 60 years old with active COVID-19.

J is TRBJ1-5 and V is TRBV24-1; 7 nucleotides match TRBD1. In germline, CDR1 is KGHDR, CDR2 SFDVKD. The junction had 12 bases not matched to a gene; V was cut back by 4 bases and J by 1 base. The CDR3 spans 18 residues. Here the CDR3 DNA reads TGTGCCACCAGTGAAGGGGGCGCGGTGAGGGCAAGCAATCAGCCCCAGCATTTT. It yields the protein CATSEGGAVRASNQPQHF.

The chain recombines TRBV7-2 with TRBJ1-1; 7 bases map to TRBD1. After removal of 1 base from V and 3 bases from J, the junction contained 5 bases not matched to a gene. The CDR3 loop spans 15 amino acids. The V gene's germline CDR1 is SGHTA and CDR2 FQGNSA. CDR3 sequence (DNA): TGTGCCAGCAGCTTAGGTTGGCAGGGGGACACTGAAGCTTTCTTT. It translates to CASSLGWQGDTEAFF.

This chain uses TRBV6-1 with TRBJ2-7; TRBD1 aligns across 7 bases. V lost 2 bases to trimming and J lost 10 bases; unmatched junction nucleotides: 8. CDR3 length equals 13 residues. Germline loops: CDR1 MNHNS, CDR2 SASEGT. The CDR3 here is CASSESQGVNQYF. CDR3 sequence (DNA): TGTGCCAGCAGTGAATCCCAGGGGGTTAACCAGTACTTC.

The rearrangement uses TRBV19 and TRBJ1-1; 7 bases line up with TRBD1. CDR1 and CDR2 from the germline V gene are LNHDA and SQIVND (reference sequence). The CDR3 loop spans 14 amino acids. J lost 4 bases, V lost 9 bases, and 11 bases had no gene match. The CDR3 loop reads CASPPDDRVTEAFF. The CDR3 DNA reads TGTGCCAGCCCACCCGACGACAGGGTCACTGAAGCTTTCTTT.

This chain uses TRBV28 with TRBJ1-2; TRBD1 matches 9 bases. The V and J ends lost 11 bases and 7 bases, in that order; junction bases with no gene match: 17. CDR1 and CDR2 (germline): MDHEN, SYDVKM. The CDR3 is made up of 15 amino acids. In nucleotides, the CDR3 is TGTGCCGCGATGGCCGGGACAGGGTTTTTATTTGGCTACACCTTC. As protein: CAAMAGTGFLFGYTF.

The genes are TRBV19 and TRBJ1-2; 8 bases match TRBD1. This CDR3 has 13 residues. Germline V gene data show CDR1 as LNHDA and CDR2 as SQIVND (reference sequence). J gave up 6 bases and V 5 bases, and 5 bases lay outside the gene matches. The CDR3 DNA reads as TGTGCCAGTAGTCCCGGGACAGGTAATGGCTACACCTTC. As protein: CASSPGTGNGYTF.

The genes are TRBV28 and TRBJ2-2; 11 bases map to TRBD1. Germline assignment: CDR1 MDHEN and CDR2 SYDVKM. The CDR3 runs 19 residues. The J segment lost 6 bases and the V segment lost 1 base, leaving 13 bases of the junction unmatched. The CDR3 here is CASSLSPIGQGAHSGELFF. The CDR3, as DNA: TGTGCCAGCAGTTTATCCCCAATTGGACAGGGGGCGCACTCCGGGGAGCTGTTTTTT. The variable domain in full, completed from reference TRBV28 and TRBJ2-2, reads DVKVTQSSRYLVKRTGEKVFLECVQDMDHENMFWYRQDPGLGLRLIYFSYDVKMKEKGDIPEGYSVSREKKERFSLILESASTNQTSMYLCASSLSPIGQGAHSGELFFGEGSRLTVL.

The V gene is TRBV6-6, the J gene TRBJ1-1, with TRBD1 matching over 7 bases. There are 13 residues in the CDR3. Germline V CDR1 and CDR2: MNHNY, SVGAGI (reference sequence). J was trimmed by 5 bases and V by 8 bases; bases with no gene match: 8. The CDR3 DNA is TGTGCCAGCCGGGACAGTTACGGAACTGAAGCTTTCTTT. This translates into CASRDSYGTEAFF.

This clone is a singleton in its sample. This chain's CDR3 is CASSQDLRLAGDNEQFF. The CDR3 bases are TGTGCCAGCAGCCAAGACTTAAGACTAGCGGGTGACAATGAGCAGTTCTTC. This chain links TRBV4-2 with TRBJ2-1; 10 bases line up with TRBD2. CDR1 is LGHNA, CDR2 YNFKEQ, per germline. The V segment lost 0 bases and the J segment 5 bases; nucleotides outside the gene matches: 7. This CDR3 is 17 amino acids long.

V gene TRBV7-9 combines with J gene TRBJ2-3; TRBD2 might be the D (7 bases). Deletions cut 4 bases from V and 2 bases from J, with 10 bases between. The CDR3 extends over 14 amino acids. CDR1 SEHNR and CDR2 FQNEAQ come from the germline V gene (reference sequence). CDR3 loop: CASSWGGPTDTQYF. CDR3 nucleotide sequence: TGTGCCAGCAGCTGGGGGGGGCCCACAGATACGCAGTATTTT.

The chain uses TRBV7-2 and TRBJ2-1; weak D call: TRBD2 (6 bases). Germline V lookup: CDR1 SGHTA, CDR2 FQGNSA. Trimming pared 5 bases from V and 9 bases from J, leaving 14 bases between. The length of the CDR3 is 13 residues. CDR3 DNA sequence: TGTGCCAGCAGCCCCGGGACTCCCGTTGAGCAGTTCTTC. Translated: CASSPGTPVEQFF.